Following are 20 T cell receptor beta chains from one sample sequenced in a study of shared clonotypes between healthy human individuals. Some clones are missing from TCRdb's copy, which holds only in-frame ones; the method was immunoSEQ multiplex PCR. The sample yields about 700,000 clones, around 72% seen once. The source material was memory CD4+ T cells sorted from blood. The sample's subset: CD45RA-negative fraction. The receptors were sampled from a woman in her 30s in good health.

There are a few counts of this clone. The chain has TRBV6-1 and TRBJ1-2; tentative D call: TRBD1 (6 bases). Germline-derived CDR1 and CDR2 are MNHNS and SASEGT. V was trimmed by 8 bases and J by 6 bases, leaving 22 bases between them. The CDR3 has 15 residues. CDR3 sequence reads: CASGRSGGPLDGYTF. CDR3 DNA sequence: TGTGCCAGCGGAAGATCGGGGGGGCCCCTCGATGGCTACACCTTC.

The J gene is TRBJ2-5, the V gene TRBV2, with D perhaps matching TRBD1 or TRBD2 (5 bases each). V shed 7 bases and J shed 7 bases, with 16 bases lying between them. Germline V CDR1 and CDR2: SNHLY, FYNNEI. CDR3 length: 13 amino acids. The CDR3 nucleotides are TGTGCCAGCACCGCGGCGCGTGGGGGGACCCAGTACTTC. Its protein product is CASTAARGGTQYF.

This clone was counted between two and nine times. The rearrangement uses TRBV27 and TRBJ2-2; weak D call: TRBD2 (7 bases). With 7 bases removed from V and 5 bases from J, the gap between germline ends came to 14 bases. The CDR3 contains 14 residues. The germline V gene has CDR1 MNHEY and CDR2 SMNVEV (reference sequence). The CDR3 sequence is CASNYREGTGELFF. For the CDR3, the DNA is TGTGCCAGCAACTACAGGGAGGGGACCGGGGAGCTGTTTTTT.

This clone came up once. The rearrangement joins TRBV9 to TRBJ2-1; 7 bases agree with TRBD2. This CDR3 is 14 amino acids long. Germline loops: CDR1 SGDLS, CDR2 YYNGEE. The J segment lost 5 bases and the V segment lost 3 bases, leaving 5 bases of the junction unmatched. The CDR3 DNA sequence: TGTGCCAGCAGCGATCCTAGCGGAAACAATGAGCAGTTCTTC. It yields the protein CASSDPSGNNEQFF.

This sequence joins TRBV6-6 and TRBJ2-2; D remains unclear. This CDR3 is built from 15 residues. The germline CDR1 and CDR2 sequences are MNHNY and SVGAGI (reference sequence). Between the trimmed V and J ends, which lost 2 bases and 3 bases, there was a span of 10 bases. In nucleotides, the CDR3 is TGTGCCAGCAGTTACAAGCCTGGGGACACCGGGGAGCTGTTTTTT. Translation: CASSYKPGDTGELFF.

The V gene is TRBV5-1, the J gene TRBJ2-1; possibly TRBD2 for D (5 bases). The CDR3 covers 15 residues. Germline CDR1 is SGHRS and CDR2 is YFSETQ. Trimming pared 4 bases from V and 4 bases from J, leaving 15 bases between. This CDR3 reads CASSRDYNLYNEQFF. DNA for the CDR3: TGCGCCAGCAGCCGAGACTACAACCTTTACAATGAGCAGTTCTTC.

The chain has TRBV10-3 and TRBJ2-1; TRBD1 matches at 9 bases. Per the germline V gene, CDR1 is ENHRY and CDR2 is SYGVKD. V dropped 4 bases and J dropped 1; count of bases not matched to a gene: 5. The CDR3 consists of 16 residues. CDR3 in DNA: TGTGCCATCAGTGGACAGGGGGTCGAATCCTACAATGAGCAGTTCTTC. Its translation: CAISGQGVESYNEQFF.

The table lists this clone with a few counts. The chain recombines TRBV6-1 with TRBJ1-5, with D uncertain. V was cut by 1 base and J by 0 bases, with 16 bases left in between. In germline, CDR1 is MNHNS, CDR2 SASEGT. CDR3 size: 18 residues. CDR3 DNA sequence: TGTGCCAGCAGTGAAGGGTCTGGACGCCCAAATAGCAATCAGCCCCAGCATTTT. This encodes CASSEGSGRPNSNQPQHF.

A note on this clone: This same CDR3 is encoded by further DNA sequences in the sample. The V and J genes are TRBV13 and TRBJ1-2; 9 positions agree with TRBD1. The CDR3 has 16 residues. V was clipped by 4 bases and J by 4 bases; unmatched bases: 10. CDR1 and CDR2 (germline): PRHDT, FYEKMQ (reference sequence). This CDR3 reads CASSYRPGQGVYGYTF. The CDR3 DNA follows: TGTGCCAGCAGCTACCGCCCGGGACAGGGCGTCTATGGCTACACCTTC.

This clone showed up many times. This chain uses TRBV6-1 with TRBJ2-5; no definite D call. Trimming pared 10 bases from V and 2 bases from J, leaving 17 bases between. The length of the CDR3 is 14 residues. The germline gives CDR1 MNHNS, CDR2 SASEGT. CDR3: CATSEPGFQETQYF. The CDR3 nucleotides read TGTGCCACCTCCGAGCCAGGATTTCAAGAGACCCAGTACTTC.

The chain couples TRBV4-1 to TRBJ2-7, with D possibly TRBD1 on 5 matching bases. Trimming removed 4 bases from V and 0 bases from J, with 13 bases in between. The CDR3 has 15 amino acids. Germline V gives CDR1 MGHRA, CDR2 YSYEKL. CDR3 sequence (DNA): TGCGCCAGCAGCCCTGGGGCGGATCTCTCCTACGAGCAGTACTTC. Encoded protein: CASSPGADLSYEQYF.

The chain combines TRBV11-2 with TRBJ2-7, with 11 bases lining up with TRBD2. Germline CDR1 reads SGHAT; CDR2 reads FQNNGV. The CDR3 is made up of 15 amino acids. J gave up 5 bases and V 4 bases, and 7 bases lay outside the gene matches. This CDR3 is CASSSLAGVTHEQYF. The CDR3 bases are TGTGCCAGCAGCTCACTAGCGGGAGTAACCCACGAGCAGTACTTC.

For this clone: Other DNA sequences from this sample encode an identical CDR3 as well. The rearrangement uses TRBV7-2 and TRBJ2-7; 7 nucleotides agree with TRBD2. With 6 bases clipped from V and 0 bases from J, the junction kept 5 bases outside the gene matches. Germline CDR1 SGHTA, CDR2 FQGNSA. This CDR3 is 14 amino acids long. This CDR3 reads CASSKQRDSYEQYF. In DNA form, the CDR3 reads TGTGCCAGCAGTAAACAGCGGGACTCCTACGAGCAGTACTTC.

V is TRBV4-1 and J is TRBJ2-5; TRBD2 matches 7 bases. Trimming removed 1 base from V and 1 base from J; junction bases left unmatched: 0. This CDR3 is built from 14 residues. Germline V gene sequence: CDR1 MGHRA, CDR2 YSYEKL. The CDR3 nucleotides are TGCGCCAGCAGCCAAGCGGGGGGCCAAGAGACCCAGTACTTC. Translated, it gives CASSQAGGQETQYF.

This clone was counted once. This rearrangement joins TRBV28 to TRBJ2-5, with 7 positions matching TRBD1. CDR3 length: 17 amino acids. V dropped 5 bases and J dropped 4; count of bases not matched to a gene: 16. Germline V lookup: CDR1 MDHEN, CDR2 SYDVKM. The CDR3 spells CASSLGQGNRGRETQYF. CDR3 bases: TGTGCCAGCAGTCTCGGGCAGGGGAACAGGGGTCGAGAGACCCAGTACTTC.

This clone occurred a few times. The rearrangement uses TRBV5-1 and TRBJ1-2; weak D call: TRBD1 (5 bases). In germline, CDR1 is SGHRS, CDR2 YFSETQ. The CDR3 length is 13 residues. V lost 2 bases and J lost 3, with 8 bases in between. The CDR3 DNA reads TGCGCCAGCAGCTTCCGGGACGACTATGGCTACACCTTC. It is translated as CASSFRDDYGYTF.

The chain links TRBV5-1 to TRBJ2-7; 8 bases map to TRBD2. Trimming removed 0 bases from V and 2 bases from J; junction bases left unmatched: 4. Germline V gene sequence: CDR1 SGHRS, CDR2 YFSETQ. This CDR3 is 15 amino acids long. The DNA of the CDR3 is TGCGCCAGCAGCTTGGCTGGGACTAGTCCCTACGAGCAGTACTTC. This gives the protein CASSLAGTSPYEQYF. The whole variable domain, remainder taken from reference TRBV5-1 and TRBJ2-7, is KAGVTQTPRYLIKTRGQQVTLSCSPISGHRSVSWYQQTPGQGLQFLFEYFSETQRNKGNFPGRFSGRQFSNSRSEMNVSTLELGDSALYLCASSLAGTSPYEQYFGPGTRLTVT.

This sequence joins TRBV7-9 and TRBJ1-2, with a possible D match to TRBD1 (6 bases). The CDR3 consists of 15 residues. In germline, CDR1 is SEHNR, CDR2 FQNEAQ (reference sequence). V was shortened by 1 base and J by 3 bases, with 12 bases between the two germline ends. The CDR3 DNA follows: TGTGCCAGCAGCTTAGGAGGGGGGCTGCACTATGGCTACACCTTC. Translating gives CASSLGGGLHYGYTF.

CDR3 sequence (DNA): TGCGCCAGCAGCCTACCGACAGGGGGGTTGGGCGGCTACACCTTC. It translates to CASSLPTGGLGGYTF. The rearrangement links TRBV5-1 to TRBJ1-2, with TRBD1 matching 9 bases. V lost 4 bases and J lost 8; bases outside the gene matches: 12. Germline values: CDR1 SGHRS, CDR2 YFSETQ. This CDR3 is 15 amino acids long.

The J gene is TRBJ2-7, the V gene TRBV2; D is possibly TRBD2 (6 bases). The CDR3 sequence is 13 residues long. The germline V gene has CDR1 SNHLY and CDR2 FYNNEI. The germline V and J ends were trimmed by 4 bases and 6 bases, with 13 bases remaining between them. Written as DNA, the CDR3 is TGTGCCAGCAGTGGTGGGAGGCCCTCCGAGCAGTACTTC. The encoded protein is CASSGGRPSEQYF. The complete variable domain, with remaining parts taken from reference TRBV2 and TRBJ2-7, reads EPEVTQTPSHQVTQMGQEVILRCVPISNHLYFYWYRQILGQKVEFLVSFYNNEISEKSEIFDDQFSVERPDGSNFTLKIRSTKLEDSAMYFCASSGGRPSEQYFGPGTRLTVT.